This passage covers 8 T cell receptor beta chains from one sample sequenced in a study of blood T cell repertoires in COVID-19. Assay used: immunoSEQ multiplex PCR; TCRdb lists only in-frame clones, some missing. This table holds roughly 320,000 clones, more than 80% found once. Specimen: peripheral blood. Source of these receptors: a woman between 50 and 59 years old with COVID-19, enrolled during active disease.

The CDR3 region is CASSQDPGGRDYGYTF. The CDR3 DNA reads TGTGCCAGCAGCCAAGATCCCGGGGGGCGAGACTATGGCTACACCTTC. The J gene is TRBJ1-2, the V gene TRBV14; tentatively, D is TRBD1 (6 bases). The V end lost 0 bases, the J end lost 3 bases, and 14 bases lay between the germline ends. The CDR3 runs to 16 residues. The germline V gene encodes CDR1 SGHDN and CDR2 FVKESK. The full variable domain, rest sourced from reference TRBV14 and TRBJ1-2, is EAGVTQFPSHSVIEKGQTVTLRCDPISGHDNLYWYRRVMGKEIKFLLHFVKESKQDESGMPNNRFLAERTGGTYSTLKVQPAELEDSGVYFCASSQDPGGRDYGYTFGSGTRLTVV.

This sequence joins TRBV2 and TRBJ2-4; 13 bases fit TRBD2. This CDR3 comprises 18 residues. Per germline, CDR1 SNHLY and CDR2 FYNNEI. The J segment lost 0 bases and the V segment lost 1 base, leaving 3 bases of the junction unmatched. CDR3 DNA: TGTGCCAGCAGTGAAGGACTAGCGGGAGGCCGAGCCAAAAACATTCAGTACTTC. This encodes CASSEGLAGGRAKNIQYF.

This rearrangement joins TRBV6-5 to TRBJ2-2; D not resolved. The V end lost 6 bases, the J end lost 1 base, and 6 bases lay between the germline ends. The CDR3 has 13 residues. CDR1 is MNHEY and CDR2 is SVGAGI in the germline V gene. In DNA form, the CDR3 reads TGTGCCAGCAGCCTATTGAACACCGGGGAGCTGTTTTTT. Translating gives CASSLLNTGELFF.

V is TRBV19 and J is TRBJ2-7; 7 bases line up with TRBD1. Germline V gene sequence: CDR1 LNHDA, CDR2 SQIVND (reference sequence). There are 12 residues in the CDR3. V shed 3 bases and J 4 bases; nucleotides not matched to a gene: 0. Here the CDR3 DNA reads TGTGCCAGTAGTATGACAGGGTACGAGCAGTACTTC. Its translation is CASSMTGYEQYF.

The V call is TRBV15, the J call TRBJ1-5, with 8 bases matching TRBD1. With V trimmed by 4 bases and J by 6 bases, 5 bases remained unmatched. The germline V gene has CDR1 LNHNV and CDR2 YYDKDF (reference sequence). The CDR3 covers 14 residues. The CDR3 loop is CATSIDRGSQPQHF. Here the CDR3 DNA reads TGTGCCACCAGCATTGACAGGGGTAGTCAGCCCCAGCATTTT.

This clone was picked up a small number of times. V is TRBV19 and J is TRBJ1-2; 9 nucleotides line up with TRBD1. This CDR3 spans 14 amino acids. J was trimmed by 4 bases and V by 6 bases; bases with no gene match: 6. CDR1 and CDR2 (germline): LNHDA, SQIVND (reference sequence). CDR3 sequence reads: CASSATGGGYGYTF. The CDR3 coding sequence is TGTGCCAGTAGCGCCACAGGGGGCGGCTATGGCTACACCTTC.

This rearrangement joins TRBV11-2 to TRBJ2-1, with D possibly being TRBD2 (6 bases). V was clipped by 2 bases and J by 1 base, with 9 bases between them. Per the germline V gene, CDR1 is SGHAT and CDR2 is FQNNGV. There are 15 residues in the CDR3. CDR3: CASSLMGGSYNEQFF. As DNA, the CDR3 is TGTGCCAGCAGCTTAATGGGGGGATCCTACAATGAGCAGTTCTTC.

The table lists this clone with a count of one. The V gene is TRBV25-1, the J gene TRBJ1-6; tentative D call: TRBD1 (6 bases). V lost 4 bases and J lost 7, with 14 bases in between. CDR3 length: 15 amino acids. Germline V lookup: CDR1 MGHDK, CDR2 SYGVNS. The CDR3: CASSGGQSKNSPLHF. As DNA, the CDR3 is TGTGCCAGCAGTGGGGGACAATCCAAAAATTCACCCCTCCACTTT.